What follows are 27 T cell receptor beta chains derived from one specimen sequenced in a study of T cell changes during pregnancy in multiple sclerosis. TCRdb's table, derived via immunoSEQ multiplex PCR, lists solely in-frame clones and lacks some. Among some 21,000 clones, 80% to 90% were seen once, and the ten largest hold approximately 7.5%. The sample consisted of CD8+ T cells from peripheral blood mononuclear cells, taken in the second trimester of pregnancy. These TCRs come from a female donor in good health, enrolled as a control in a pregnancy study.

The chain joins TRBV2 to TRBJ2-2; TRBD1 aligns across 8 bases. Trimming at V came to 8 bases and at J to 2 bases, leaving 4 bases not matched to a gene. The CDR3 has 14 residues. The germline V gene encodes CDR1 SNHLY and CDR2 FYNNEI. The CDR3 is CASGGQANTGELFF. CDR3 bases: TGTGCCAGCGGGGGACAGGCTAACACCGGGGAGCTGTTTTTT.

The chain employs TRBV29-1 and TRBJ2-2; no clear D gene. Trimming cost V 7 bases and J 4 bases, with 10 bases left between them. The CDR3 has 12 amino acids. The germline gives CDR1 SQVTM, CDR2 ANQGSEA. The CDR3 sequence: CSARKLTGELFF. CDR3 nucleotides: TGCAGCGCGCGGAAGCTCACCGGGGAGCTGTTTTTT.

This chain connects TRBV7-8 to TRBJ2-5, with 9 bases fitting TRBD2. Per the germline V gene, CDR1 is SGHVS and CDR2 is FQNEAQ. The V and J ends lost 2 bases and 5 bases, in that order; junction bases with no gene match: 3. CDR3 size: 14 residues. CDR3 region: CASSLLAGTETQYF. In DNA, the CDR3 is TGTGCCAGCAGCTTACTAGCGGGAACGGAGACCCAGTACTTC.

The CDR3 nucleotides read TGTGCCTATGACAGGAGGACTGAAGCTTTCTTT. Translating gives CAYDRRTEAFF. This chain uses TRBV30 with TRBJ1-1, with D possibly TRBD1 on 6 matching bases. Trimming removed 7 bases at V and 5 bases at J, with 11 bases between. The CDR3 runs 11 residues. CDR1 is GTSNPN and CDR2 is SVGIG in the germline V gene (reference sequence).

This clone has more than one count but fewer than ten. The genes are TRBV25-1 and TRBJ1-1, with D tentatively TRBD1 (5 bases). CDR3 size: 13 residues. The V end lost 4 bases, the J end lost 7 bases, and 13 bases lay between the germline ends. The germline V gene has CDR1 MGHDK and CDR2 SYGVNS. CDR3 bases: TGTGCCAGCAGTGGACTGGGGCCTTATGAAGCTTTCTTT. This gives the protein CASSGLGPYEAFF.

The rearrangement joins TRBV10-1 to TRBJ1-2; no clear D. V was clipped by 2 bases and J by 4 bases, with 8 bases between them. Germline V CDR1 and CDR2: WNHNN, SYGVQD (reference sequence). The CDR3 has 13 residues. Written as DNA, the CDR3 is TGCGCCAGCAGTGAGAGCAGGTTCTATGGCTACACCTTC. Encoded protein: CASSESRFYGYTF.

The genes are TRBV10-2 and TRBJ2-3, with TRBD2 identical over 7 bases. The CDR3 is 15 residues long. Per the germline V gene, CDR1 is WSHSY and CDR2 is SAAADI. Unmatched junction bases numbered 8, after V lost 6 bases and J lost 2 bases. This chain's CDR3 is CASSAPSGDTDTQYF. In nucleotides, the CDR3 is TGCGCCAGCAGCGCCCCGAGCGGGGACACAGATACGCAGTATTTT.

The table lists this clone with a count of one. V is TRBV5-1 and J is TRBJ2-7; D possibly corresponds to TRBD1 (6 bases). Trimming took 3 bases from V and 5 from J, leaving 15 bases between them. Germline assignment: CDR1 SGHRS and CDR2 YFSETQ. The CDR3 sequence is 14 residues long. The CDR3: CASSWGHRFDEQYF. CDR3 in DNA: TGCGCCAGCAGCTGGGGACATCGCTTTGACGAGCAGTACTTC.

The chain has TRBV6-1 and TRBJ2-1; maybe TRBD2 (5 bases). Germline V CDR1 and CDR2: MNHNS, SASEGT. V was cut by 2 bases and J by 6 bases, with 11 bases left in between. The CDR3 has 14 amino acids. This chain's CDR3 is CASSELHEGNEQFF. The CDR3 nucleotides are TGTGCCAGCAGTGAACTCCACGAGGGCAATGAGCAGTTCTTC.

The chain carries TRBV6-1 and TRBJ2-5, with D possibly TRBD1 on 5 matching bases. Gene TRBJ2-7 matches the end of the DNA better, so the J call may be wrong. The CDR3 has 14 residues. CDR1 and CDR2 from the germline V gene are MNHNS and SASEGT. This CDR3 is CASSEATESYEQYF. CDR3 DNA: TGTGCCAGCAGTGAAGCGACAGAATCCTACGAGCAGTACTTC.

The rearrangement joins TRBV7-6 to TRBJ2-7; D unresolved. Germline V gene sequence: CDR1 SGHVS, CDR2 FNYEAQ. V lost 2 bases and J 1 base, leaving 6 bases between the germline ends. There are 13 residues in the CDR3. The CDR3 nucleotides are TGTGCCAGCAGCTTATACTTATCCTACGAGCAGTACTTC. Translated: CASSLYLSYEQYF.

The genes are TRBV11-2 and TRBJ1-2; TRBD1 matches 8 bases. CDR3 size: 16 residues. Germline loops: CDR1 SGHAT, CDR2 FQNNGV. V gave up 0 bases and J gave up 4 bases; unmatched junction bases: 7. The CDR3 DNA is TGTGCCAGCAGCTTAGATGGACAGGGAGTCCTCTATGGCTACACCTTC. This translates into CASSLDGQGVLYGYTF.

This sequence joins TRBV5-5 and TRBJ2-7, with 7 bases identical to TRBD1. The CDR3 has 13 residues. The V and J ends lost 4 bases and 2 bases, in that order; junction bases with no gene match: 3. Germline V gene data show CDR1 as SGHKS and CDR2 as YYEKEE (reference sequence). In DNA form, the CDR3 reads TGTGCCAGCAGCCCGGGACAGACCTACGAGCAGTACTTC. Encoded protein: CASSPGQTYEQYF.

This rearrangement joins TRBV2 to TRBJ2-1; TRBD1 matches at 8 bases. The length of the CDR3 is 17 residues. CDR1 and CDR2 (germline): SNHLY, FYNNEI. Germline trimming cut 3 bases from V and 10 bases from J; bases unmatched to any gene: 17. The CDR3 is CASSDPPGQGTLIEQFF. CDR3 bases: TGTGCCAGCAGTGATCCCCCAGGACAGGGAACTTTAATCGAGCAGTTCTTC.

The rearrangement joins TRBV28 to TRBJ2-3; 11 nucleotides line up with TRBD2. J lost 0 bases, V lost 5 bases, and 7 bases had no gene match. The germline gives CDR1 MDHEN, CDR2 SYDVKM. CDR3 length: 17 amino acids. CDR3 sequence: CASSPPGLAASTDTQYF. In DNA, the CDR3 is TGTGCCAGCAGTCCACCGGGACTAGCGGCAAGCACAGATACGCAGTATTTT.

V and J are TRBV6-5 and TRBJ2-3; perhaps TRBD2 as D (6 bases). Germline-derived CDR1 and CDR2 are MNHEY and SVGAGI. Deletions cut 2 bases from V and 0 bases from J, with 12 bases between. The CDR3 totals 16 residues. The CDR3 spells CASSYDSGTSTDTQYF. CDR3 sequence (DNA): TGTGCCAGCAGTTACGACTCCGGGACTAGCACAGATACGCAGTATTTT.

The V gene is TRBV5-1, the J gene TRBJ2-7; 7 positions match TRBD2. The CDR3 covers 15 residues. The junction had 7 bases not matched to a gene; V was cut back by 4 bases and J by 0 bases. CDR1 is SGHRS, CDR2 YFSETQ, per germline. The CDR3 nucleotides read TGCGCCAGCAGCCCTGGGGGAGGGAGCTCCTACGAGCAGTACTTC. It translates to CASSPGGGSSYEQYF.

The CDR3, as DNA: TGTGCCAGCAGCTTAAGTCGGGTTAGTACCGCCTACGAGCAGTACTTC. Translating gives CASSLSRVSTAYEQYF. The rearrangement joins TRBV7-9 to TRBJ2-7; no clear D. Looked up from germline, CDR1 is SEHNR and CDR2 is FQNEAQ (reference sequence). This CDR3 spans 16 amino acids. The germline V and J ends were trimmed by 2 bases and 2 bases, with 16 bases remaining between them.

The chain employs TRBV27 and TRBJ2-1, with a weak D call TRBD2 (5 bases). Germline loops: CDR1 MNHEY, CDR2 SMNVEV (reference sequence). The CDR3 extends over 14 amino acids. With 4 bases removed from V and 7 bases from J, the gap between germline ends came to 14 bases. The CDR3 DNA follows: TGTGCCAGCAGTTCCGGGCCCAGAGGGAATGAGCAGTTCTTC. It yields the protein CASSSGPRGNEQFF.

V and J are TRBV10-3 and TRBJ2-1, with TRBD2 matching over 13 bases. V lost 3 bases to trimming and J lost 4 bases; unmatched junction nucleotides: 9. The CDR3 runs to 18 residues. CDR1 ENHRY and CDR2 SYGVKD come from the germline V gene. The chain's CDR3 is CAISDPTGTSGMYNEQFF. In nucleotides, the CDR3 is TGTGCCATCAGTGACCCCACCGGGACTAGCGGGATGTACAATGAGCAGTTCTTC.

V is TRBV7-2 and J is TRBJ2-2; D may be TRBD1 (8 bases). The V gene's germline CDR1 is SGHTA and CDR2 FQGNSA. V was trimmed by 1 base and J by 5 bases, leaving 14 bases between them. The CDR3 sequence is 16 residues long. Here the CDR3 DNA reads TGTGCCAGCAGCTTAGTGTTACAGGGGGGGACCGGGGAGCTGTTTTTT. Amino acid sequence: CASSLVLQGGTGELFF. Complete variable domain (other parts from reference TRBV7-2 and TRBJ2-2): GAGVSQSPSNKVTEKGKDVELRCDPISGHTALYWYRQSLGQGLEFLIYFQGNSAPDKSGLPSDRFSAERTGGSVSTLTIQRTQQEDSAVYLCASSLVLQGGTGELFFGEGSRLTVL.

This chain joins TRBV6-1 and TRBJ2-3; 9 bases align to TRBD1. The CDR3 covers 15 residues. V lost 7 bases, J lost 4 bases, and 9 bases stayed unmatched. CDR1 and CDR2 (germline): MNHNS, SASEGT. The CDR3 reads CASISGTGHPDTQYF. In nucleotides, the CDR3 is TGTGCCAGCATCTCCGGGACAGGGCATCCAGATACGCAGTATTTT.

This chain links TRBV30 with TRBJ1-4, with D possibly being TRBD1 (5 bases). The germline CDR1 and CDR2 sequences are GTSNPN and SVGIG (reference sequence). The V gene lost 6 bases and the J gene lost 4 bases, with 9 bases spanning the gap. This CDR3 has 12 residues. CDR3 amino acids: CACDSLNEKLFF. CDR3 bases: TGTGCCTGTGACAGCCTTAATGAAAAACTGTTTTTT.

This chain links TRBV7-9 with TRBJ2-7; 7 bases fit TRBD1. This CDR3 spans 14 amino acids. Per the germline V gene, CDR1 is SEHNR and CDR2 is FQNEAQ (reference sequence). The V segment lost 1 base and the J segment 6 bases; nucleotides outside the gene matches: 6. The CDR3 DNA reads as TGTGCCAGCAGCTTAGTTGGGACAGATTTCGAGCAGTACTTC. This translates into CASSLVGTDFEQYF.

The chain recombines TRBV6-1 with TRBJ2-5; TRBD2 matches 12 bases. CDR1 is MNHNS and CDR2 is SASEGT in the germline V gene. V lost 2 bases, J lost 3 bases, and 1 base stayed unmatched. CDR3 length: 15 residues. In nucleotides, the CDR3 is TGTGCCAGCAGTGAACTAGCGGGGGGGGAAGAGACCCAGTACTTC. Translation gives CASSELAGGEETQYF.

The V call is TRBV28, the J call TRBJ1-4; 7 positions match TRBD1. V dropped 1 base and J dropped 6; count of bases not matched to a gene: 2. CDR3 length equals 14 residues. The germline gives CDR1 MDHEN, CDR2 SYDVKM. CDR3 region: CASSLFQGDEKLFF. The CDR3 region has the DNA TGTGCCAGCAGTTTATTCCAGGGGGATGAAAAACTGTTTTTT.

This clone was seen a single time. The gene calls are TRBV7-9 and TRBJ1-2; TRBD1 might be the D (6 bases). V lost 2 bases and J 3 bases, leaving 13 bases between the germline ends. This CDR3 region has 15 residues. Germline V gene sequence: CDR1 SEHNR, CDR2 FQNEAQ (reference sequence). The CDR3 loop is CASSLSPGVHYGYTF. DNA of the CDR3: TGTGCCAGCAGCTTATCCCCAGGGGTACACTATGGCTACACCTTC.